This T cell receptor beta chain was sequenced during a study of blood T cell repertoires in COVID-19. Overall study context: COVID-19 samples collected from the United States, Italy and Spain covered acute and convalescent phases.

The CDR3 is 14 amino acids. V gave up 6 bases and J gave up 8 bases; unmatched junction bases: 8. Germline CDR1 reads MRHNA; CDR2 reads SNTAGT. In the source study's methods: Amplification with reference gene primers provided the estimates of nucleated cell counts. The data were produced by immunoSEQ multiplex PCR, yet TCRdb's version contains in-frame clones alone and is incomplete. V and J calls and clone size are given by that table; D and trimming were obtained from the DNA. The sample includes around 120,000 clones, roughly 69% of them seen just once. The chain links TRBV6-4 to TRBJ2-1, with 9 bases fitting TRBD1. The clonotype was recovered from a woman between 65 and 79 years old with acute or convalescent COVID-19. The sequencing input was peripheral blood. The CDR3 coding sequence is TGTGCCAGCAGGGAACAGGGGGCTGGGGATGAGCAGTTCTTC. Translation gives CASREQGAGDEQFF.